This T cell receptor beta chain was sequenced during a study of T cell responses to AZD1222 COVID-19 vaccine. The sample holds one count of this clone. Antigen: not known. Study findings and constraints: It was only a handful of AZD1222 recipients who were seropositive at baseline. Two AZD1222 doses significantly raised spike-specific TCR breadth and depth over controls. Across spike, vaccine-associated CD4 TCRs were found, dominant at 160-218 and 743-854. Targets within unmutated variant regions were reportedly found for nearly half of spike-specific TCRs.

Sequenced by immunoSEQ multiplex PCR; TCRdb stores in-frame clones only, minus some. The sample carries around 96,000 clones, 88% recorded once. Germline loops: CDR1 LNHDA, CDR2 SQIVND (reference sequence). Trimming stripped 1 base from V and 0 bases from J, with 6 bases between. The CDR3 contains 14 residues. V is TRBV19 and J is TRBJ1-2, with TRBD1 as a possible D gene (5 bases). The specimen comprised peripheral blood, sampled on day 0 of AZD1222 vaccination. This TCR derives from an adult in good health. The CDR3 loop reads CASSIVGANYGYTF. CDR3 DNA: TGTGCCAGTAGTATAGTAGGGGCTAACTATGGCTACACCTTC. Full variable domain (remainder filled in from reference TRBV19 and TRBJ1-2): DGGITQSPKYLFRKEGQNVTLSCEQNLNHDAMYWYRQDPGQGLRLIYYSQIVNDFQKGDIAEGYSVSREKKESFPLTVTSAQKNPTAFYLCASSIVGANYGYTFGSGTRLTVV.